This T cell receptor beta chain appears in the sequencing data of a study of shared clonotypes between healthy human individuals. Findings and limits, study-wide: Naive CD4 clonotypes overlapped across a handful of donors at around 5%.

Genomic DNA of each subset was evenly split across several immunoSEQ plates. Clones were sequenced by immunoSEQ multiplex PCR, and TCRdb holds only the in-frame ones, with some missing. The sample has 2 million to 3 million clones, 90% to 95% seen once; the top ten hold roughly 0.39%. Per the germline V gene, CDR1 is SEHNR and CDR2 is FQNEAQ (reference sequence). The CDR3 is made up of 16 amino acids. Germline trimming cut 5 bases from V and 2 bases from J; bases unmatched to any gene: 6. Points on this clone: Its cognate antigen is unknown.

Healthy adults negative for HIV, lacking recent acute infections or vaccinations, served as donors. This receptor was taken from a man aged 18 to 30 in good health. Some clones in this sample may be carry-over from other donors' samples. The sample comprised naive CD4+ T cells from PBMCs. Subset noted: CD45RA+ positively selected. The J gene is TRBJ2-2, the V gene TRBV7-9; TRBD1 agrees at 9 bases. The CDR3 DNA follows: TGTGCCAGCAGCCTAACAGGGGGCCCTAACACCGGGGAGCTGTTTTTT. Translating gives CASSLTGGPNTGELFF.